The 28 T cell receptor beta chains below were found in one sample sequenced in a study of shared clonotypes between healthy human individuals. Repertoires were generated with immunoSEQ multiplex PCR, while TCRdb's copy carries only in-frame clones and drops some. The profile shows nearly 1 million clones, over 60% of them singletons. Material for sequencing was memory CD4+ T cells sorted from blood. Subset indicated: CD45RA-negative fraction. The receptor source for this set is a man younger than 30 in good health.

The CDR3 DNA follows: TGTGCCAGTATTTCGGACAGGGGCTACGAGCAGTACTTC. Encoded protein: CASISDRGYEQYF. The V call is TRBV19, the J call TRBJ2-7; 9 bases are shared with TRBD1. There are 13 residues in the CDR3. Trimming removed 7 bases from V and 3 bases from J; junction bases left unmatched: 4. Germline CDR1 LNHDA, CDR2 SQIVND (reference sequence).

The rearrangement uses TRBV7-9 and TRBJ1-4; D not certain. The V and J ends lost 4 bases and 4 bases respectively, with 16 bases between them. This CDR3 contains 16 residues. Per germline, CDR1 SEHNR and CDR2 FQNEAQ (reference sequence). CDR3 nucleotide sequence: TGTGCCAGCAGCTCAACCGGACGGAGTGTTAATGAAAAACTGTTTTTT. This encodes CASSSTGRSVNEKLFF.

The V call is TRBV28, the J call TRBJ1-5; D ambiguous. The CDR3 totals 14 residues. V lost 4 bases, J lost 4 bases, and 11 bases lay in between. The germline V gene encodes CDR1 MDHEN and CDR2 SYDVKM. In DNA, the CDR3 is TGTGCCAGCAGTTCATCATGGGGAAATCAGCCCCAGCATTTT. Residues: CASSSSWGNQPQHF.

The V gene is TRBV28, the J gene TRBJ1-4; D gene ambiguous. This CDR3 region has 14 residues. Germline loops: CDR1 MDHEN, CDR2 SYDVKM. V was cut by 6 bases and J by 10 bases, with 18 bases left in between. The CDR3 DNA follows: TGTGCCAGCAGAGAGACCGGTTCCGATGGAAAACTGTTTTTT. This codes for CASRETGSDGKLFF.

This chain joins TRBV7-8 and TRBJ2-5, with D tentatively TRBD2 (5 bases). This CDR3 contains 13 residues. Trimming took off 5 bases at V and 10 bases at J, with 17 bases between the two ends. Germline V gives CDR1 SGHVS, CDR2 FQNEAQ. The CDR3 DNA follows: TGTGCCAGCAGCCCTAGAGGGCAGGCCATCCAGTACTTC. Translating gives CASSPRGQAIQYF.

This clone occurred a few times. Here the CDR3 DNA reads TGTGCCAGCAGCTTCGGGGCGGGAGGCAATCAGCCCCAGCATTTT. Its protein product is CASSFGAGGNQPQHF. This chain uses TRBV7-9 with TRBJ1-5; tentatively, D is TRBD1 (5 bases). In germline, CDR1 is SEHNR, CDR2 FQNEAQ (reference sequence). This CDR3 is 15 amino acids long. Trimming took 3 bases from V and 2 from J, leaving 11 bases between them.

The chain uses TRBV7-3 and TRBJ2-7, with D possibly TRBD2 on 6 matching bases. The CDR3 runs 12 residues. The ends were cut back, 5 bases at V and 5 bases at J, with 10 bases in the middle. Germline CDR1 is SGHTA and CDR2 is FQGTGA. The CDR3 sequence: CASSAGGNEQYF. The CDR3 coding sequence is TGTGCCAGCAGCGCGGGCGGGAACGAGCAGTACTTC.

The V gene is TRBV30, the J gene TRBJ1-5; D perhaps matches TRBD1 (5 bases). V was cut by 0 bases and J by 6 bases, with 18 bases left in between. Germline V gene data show CDR1 as GTSNPN and CDR2 as SVGIG (reference sequence). This CDR3 contains 16 residues. CDR3 sequence (DNA): TGTGCCTGGAGTGTACGGCAGGGCGGTGACCGTCAGCCCCAGCATTTT. Its protein is CAWSVRQGGDRQPQHF.

This clone was counted at least ten times. The rearrangement links TRBV28 to TRBJ1-1, with TRBD1 matching over 10 bases. The V gene's germline CDR1 is MDHEN and CDR2 SYDVKM. This CDR3 has 15 amino acids. The V and J ends lost 5 bases and 4 bases, in that order; junction bases with no gene match: 7. The CDR3 DNA reads as TGTGCCAGCAGTCCCTCCGGACAGGGGGGCACTGAAGCTTTCTTT. Its protein product is CASSPSGQGGTEAFF.

This chain connects TRBV5-4 to TRBJ2-5; 11 bases match TRBD2. Germline CDR1 reads SGHNT; CDR2 reads YYREEE (reference sequence). With 5 bases clipped from V and 4 bases from J, the junction kept 7 bases outside the gene matches. The CDR3 totals 15 residues. The CDR3 loop is CASRSSGGKSETQYF. Here the CDR3 DNA reads TGTGCCAGCAGATCTAGCGGGGGGAAGTCAGAGACCCAGTACTTC. The variable domain in full, with the rest retrieved from reference TRBV5-4 and TRBJ2-5, is ETGVTQSPTHLIKTRGQQVTLRCSSQSGHNTVSWYQQALGQGPQFIFQYYREEENGRGNFPPRFSGLQFPNYSSELNVNALELDDSALYLCASRSSGGKSETQYFGPGTRLLVL.

The chain uses TRBV30 and TRBJ1-6, with a tentative D call TRBD1 (5 bases). Trimming stripped 3 bases from V and 8 bases from J, with 8 bases between. Germline lookup yields CDR1 GTSNPN and CDR2 SVGIG (reference sequence). The CDR3 consists of 12 residues. The CDR3 spells CAWRQGDSPLHF. DNA of the CDR3: TGTGCCTGGAGGCAGGGTGATTCACCCCTCCACTTT. Variable domain in full (rest from reference TRBV30 and TRBJ1-6): SQTIHQWPATLVQPVGSPLSLECTVEGTSNPNLYWYRQAAGRGLQLLFYSVGIGQISSEVPQNLSASRPQDRQFILSSKKLLLSDSGFYLCAWRQGDSPLHFGNGTRLTVT.

The chain links TRBV10-3 to TRBJ2-5; TRBD2 agrees at 14 bases. The CDR3 is made up of 13 amino acids. Germline-derived CDR1 and CDR2 are ENHRY and SYGVKD. V dropped 8 bases and J dropped 5; count of bases not matched to a gene: 1. The CDR3 is CAIGTSGGETQYF. Here the CDR3 DNA reads TGTGCCATCGGGACTAGCGGGGGTGAGACCCAGTACTTC.

The table lists this clone with a few counts. At the DNA level, this CDR3 is encoded by other sequences in the same sample as well. This chain links TRBV5-1 with TRBJ2-3; 9 nucleotides align to TRBD2. This CDR3 comprises 15 residues. Germline CDR1 reads SGHRS; CDR2 reads YFSETQ. The J segment lost 1 base and the V segment lost 0 bases, leaving 0 bases of the junction unmatched. This chain's CDR3 is CASSLASGGTDTQYF. The CDR3 coding sequence is TGCGCCAGCAGCTTGGCTAGCGGGGGCACAGATACGCAGTATTTT.

The chain has TRBV7-6 and TRBJ2-5; D may be TRBD1 (5 bases). V was clipped by 5 bases and J by 5 bases, with 15 bases between them. This CDR3 contains 14 residues. Looked up from germline, CDR1 is SGHVS and CDR2 is FNYEAQ. In DNA, the CDR3 is TGTGCCAGCAGCCCTAGACCAGGGATGGAGACCCAGTACTTC. It encodes CASSPRPGMETQYF.

The V gene is TRBV7-6, the J gene TRBJ2-7, with 7 bases identical to TRBD2. V lost 5 bases, J lost 5 bases, and 9 bases stayed unmatched. Germline V gene lookup returns CDR1 SGHVS and CDR2 FNYEAQ. This CDR3 spans 14 amino acids. The CDR3, as DNA: TGTGCCAGCAGCCCTTCATCGGGGGGAAACGAGCAGTACTTC. Amino acid sequence: CASSPSSGGNEQYF.

The rearrangement links TRBV5-6 to TRBJ1-1; no clear D gene. There are 14 residues in the CDR3. With 0 bases removed from V and 4 bases from J, the gap between germline ends came to 10 bases. CDR1 and CDR2 (germline): SGHDT, YYEEEE. This CDR3 reads CASSLVAVFTEAFF. CDR3 nucleotides: TGTGCCAGCAGCTTGGTGGCAGTCTTCACTGAAGCTTTCTTT.

In this sample, this clone turned up once. J is TRBJ2-7 and V is TRBV28; 7 bases align to TRBD1. The CDR3 consists of 14 residues. The germline gives CDR1 MDHEN, CDR2 SYDVKM. The ends lost 5 bases at V and 1 base at J; junction bases unmatched: 5. The CDR3 spells CASSPRQGSYEQYF. The CDR3 nucleotides read TGTGCCAGCAGTCCTCGACAGGGTTCCTACGAGCAGTACTTC.

The CDR3 DNA reads as TGTGCCAGTAGTACGGGACAGGTGAACACCGGGGAGCTGTTTTTT. This translates into CASSTGQVNTGELFF. The chain recombines TRBV19 with TRBJ2-2; 8 bases are shared with TRBD1. The germline CDR1 and CDR2 sequences are LNHDA and SQIVND (reference sequence). With V trimmed by 4 bases and J by 1 base, 2 bases remained unmatched. CDR3 size: 15 residues.

Comments on this clone: The sample has other DNA sequences that encode this CDR3 too. The chain uses TRBV5-1 and TRBJ2-3, with D unresolved. CDR1 is SGHRS, CDR2 YFSETQ, per germline. The CDR3 consists of 15 residues. Between the trimmed V and J ends, which lost 0 bases and 0 bases, there was a span of 8 bases. The CDR3 sequence: CASSLGPSSTDTQYF. In DNA form, the CDR3 reads TGCGCCAGCAGCTTGGGACCGTCTAGCACAGATACGCAGTATTTT.

The J gene is TRBJ1-4, the V gene TRBV30; D is ambiguous. V was clipped by 1 base and J by 2 bases, with 14 bases between them. CDR3 length: 16 amino acids. Germline V gene lookup returns CDR1 GTSNPN and CDR2 SVGIG (reference sequence). The CDR3 DNA follows: TGTGCCTGGAGTGCCGGAGGGCGCAGGACTAATGAAAAACTGTTTTTT. This codes for CAWSAGGRRTNEKLFF.

The chain combines TRBV11-2 with TRBJ1-2; D ambiguous. The CDR3 spans 13 residues. The V and J ends lost 1 base and 8 bases respectively, with 11 bases between them. CDR1 and CDR2 (germline): SGHAT, FQNNGV. CDR3 DNA sequence: TGTGCCAGCAGCTTAGCCGACAAGTTGGGCTACACCTTC. The encoded protein is CASSLADKLGYTF.

The chain uses TRBV6-5 and TRBJ1-6; perhaps TRBD1 as D (6 bases). The V end lost 7 bases, the J end lost 9 bases, and 13 bases lay between the germline ends. Germline V CDR1 and CDR2: MNHEY, SVGAGI. This CDR3 comprises 13 residues. The chain's CDR3 is CASKGTGRSPLHF. CDR3 coding DNA: TGTGCCAGCAAGGGAACAGGGCGTTCACCCCTCCACTTT.

The V gene is TRBV28, the J gene TRBJ1-6; TRBD1 aligns across 8 bases. CDR3 length: 15 residues. Per the germline V gene, CDR1 is MDHEN and CDR2 is SYDVKM. The junction had 4 bases not matched to a gene; V was cut back by 5 bases and J by 4 bases. The CDR3 sequence: CASSTGGIYNSPLHF. The CDR3 DNA sequence: TGTGCCAGCAGTACAGGGGGGATATATAATTCACCCCTCCACTTT.

This clone was detected once. This rearrangement joins TRBV7-6 to TRBJ2-3; D is unclear. This CDR3 has 12 amino acids. Trimming stripped 2 bases from V and 8 bases from J, with 8 bases between. From germline, CDR1 is SGHVS and CDR2 FNYEAQ. CDR3 coding DNA: TGTGCCAGCAGCTTAAGGGATACTACGCAGTATTTT. Protein sequence: CASSLRDTTQYF.

This chain connects TRBV5-6 to TRBJ1-2; the match to TRBD1 covers 7 bases. Per the germline V gene, CDR1 is SGHDT and CDR2 is YYEEEE. V lost 3 bases and J lost 5; bases outside the gene matches: 7. The CDR3 is 14 amino acids. The CDR3 region has the DNA TGTGCCAGCAGCTCCGACAGGGCAGGGTATGGCTACACCTTC. It encodes CASSSDRAGYGYTF.

Worth noting for this clone: This CDR3 is also generated by other DNA sequences in the sample. The V gene is TRBV18, the J gene TRBJ2-7; 8 positions agree with TRBD1. This CDR3 is 14 amino acids long. CDR1 and CDR2 from the germline V gene are KGHSH and LQKENI. The V segment lost 3 bases and the J segment 2 bases; nucleotides outside the gene matches: 3. In nucleotides, the CDR3 is TGTGCCAGCTCACCCCGACAGGGGCCCTACGAGCAGTACTTC. It yields the protein CASSPRQGPYEQYF.

The rearrangement uses TRBV7-8 and TRBJ1-2; no definite D call. CDR1 and CDR2 from the germline V gene are SGHVS and FQNEAQ. The CDR3 spans 12 residues. Between the trimmed V and J ends, which lost 5 bases and 3 bases, there was a span of 7 bases. CDR3 in amino acids: CASSLGYYGYTF. CDR3 sequence (DNA): TGTGCCAGCAGCCTCGGATACTATGGCTACACCTTC.

The chain employs TRBV5-4 and TRBJ2-7; 11 bases match TRBD1. Germline assignment: CDR1 SGHNT and CDR2 YYREEE (reference sequence). This CDR3 contains 16 residues. The V segment lost 0 bases and the J segment 4 bases; nucleotides outside the gene matches: 6. CDR3 sequence: CASSLAGTGGTYEQYF. The DNA of the CDR3 is TGTGCCAGCAGCTTGGCTGGGACAGGGGGTACGTACGAGCAGTACTTC.